Sequencing of this T cell receptor (beta chain) was carried out in a study of blood T cell repertoires in COVID-19. Study-wide background: Samples taken during acute and convalescent COVID-19 were collected in the United States, Italy and Spain. Sources were T cells, B-cell-depleted T cells, or PBMCs; the material itself was cDNA or gDNA.

Germline V gene sequence: CDR1 LNHDA, CDR2 SQIVND (reference sequence). CDR3 length equals 15 residues. Trimming took off 1 base at V and 9 bases at J, with 13 bases between the two ends. The data were produced by immunoSEQ multiplex PCR, yet TCRdb's version contains in-frame clones alone and is incomplete. Here the sample spans over 120,000 clones, approximately 87% being singletons. Sample: peripheral blood. This clonotype originated in a man aged 45-60 years who had recovered from COVID-19. V and J are TRBV19 and TRBJ1-6; D gene ambiguous. CDR3 sequence: CASSIAKERVSPLHF. The CDR3 nucleotides read TGTGCCAGTAGTATAGCGAAAGAAAGAGTTTCACCCCTCCACTTT.